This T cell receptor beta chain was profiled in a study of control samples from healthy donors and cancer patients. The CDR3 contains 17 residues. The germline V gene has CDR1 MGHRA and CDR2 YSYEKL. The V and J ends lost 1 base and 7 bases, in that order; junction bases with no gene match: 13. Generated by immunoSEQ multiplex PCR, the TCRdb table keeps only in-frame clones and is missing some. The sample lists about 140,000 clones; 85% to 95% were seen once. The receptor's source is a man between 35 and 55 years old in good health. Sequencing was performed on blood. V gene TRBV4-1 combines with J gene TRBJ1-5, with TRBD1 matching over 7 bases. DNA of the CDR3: TGCGCCAGCAGCCAAGCTCCGATCGAGACAGGGCGGCAGCCCCAGCATTTT. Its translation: CASSQAPIETGRQPQHF.